Below, 5 T cell receptor beta chains from the same sample are listed, as sequenced in a study of PD-1 blockade in classical Hodgkin lymphoma. Patients all relapsed after autologous stem cell transplantation, and there was variation in brentuximab vedotin exposure. Assay: immunoSEQ multiplex PCR; the TCRdb copy retains only in-frame clones and omits some. The table includes some 65,000 clones, around 75% detected once. Sequences were derived from peripheral blood mononuclear cells (PBMCs), sampled before the second cycle of nivolumab. Receptors were obtained from a human donor with classical Hodgkin lymphoma.

The genes are TRBV15 and TRBJ2-2; TRBD2 matches 15 bases. The CDR3 is made up of 19 amino acids. Germline values: CDR1 LNHNV, CDR2 YYDKDF (reference sequence). V lost 0 bases to trimming and J lost 6 bases; unmatched junction nucleotides: 8. CDR3: CATSRELPGLAGGAGELFF. CDR3 in DNA: TGTGCCACCAGCAGAGAACTACCGGGACTAGCGGGGGGCGCCGGGGAGCTGTTTTTT. Using reference TRBV15 and TRBJ2-2 for the parts outside the CDR3, the full variable domain is DAMVIQNPRYQVTQFGKPVTLSCSQTLNHNVMYWYQQKSSQAPKLLFHYYDKDFNNEADTPDNFQSRRPNTSFCFLDIRSPGLGDTAMYLCATSRELPGLAGGAGELFFGEGSRLTVL.

The rearrangement links TRBV19 to TRBJ2-5; 9 bases line up with TRBD2. CDR3 size: 12 residues. Germline CDR1 is LNHDA and CDR2 is SQIVND (reference sequence). V was clipped by 11 bases and J by 2 bases; unmatched bases: 3. The CDR3 spells CACGGVQETQYF. The CDR3 coding sequence is TGTGCCTGCGGGGGGGTTCAAGAGACCCAGTACTTC.

The V call is TRBV27, the J call TRBJ2-3; D gene uncertain. Germline V gives CDR1 MNHEY, CDR2 SMNVEV (reference sequence). This CDR3 contains 15 residues. V was clipped by 3 bases and J by 1 base, with 11 bases between them. CDR3 in DNA: TGTGCCAGCAGTTTGAGCATCCTCCGCACAGATACGCAGTATTTT. Amino acid sequence: CASSLSILRTDTQYF.

The rearrangement joins TRBV21-1 to TRBJ1-3; TRBD1 is the table's D call and was not checked against the DNA. TRBV21-1 is assigned pseudogene status. The CDR3 extends over 14 amino acids. The CDR3 sequence is CASSILDRENTIYF. The DNA of the CDR3 is TGTGCCAGCAGCATCCTGGACAGGGAAAACACCATATATTTT.

This clone has a single count. V and J are TRBV6-6 and TRBJ1-1; tentative D call: TRBD1 (6 bases). Trimming cost V 6 bases and J 5 bases, with 13 bases left between them. The CDR3 length is 13 residues. Germline loops: CDR1 MNHNY, CDR2 SVGAGI (reference sequence). As DNA, the CDR3 is TGTGCCAGCAGCCGACAGGAGGCGACTGAAGCTTTCTTT. Translating it yields CASSRQEATEAFF.